Sequencing of this T cell receptor (beta chain) was carried out in a study of beta chain features in type 1 diabetes. This clone was detected only a few times. Its target is not known. Findings and limits, study-wide: When Type 1 diabetes patients were examined, their TCRB CDR3s proved moderately but significantly shorter in all four CD4+ subsets. Possible PCR preference for shorter templates applied equally to patients and controls.

Sequencing targeted expressed TCRB transcripts, as all isolated RNA had been reverse transcribed. Using immunoSEQ multiplex PCR, the repertoire was profiled, and TCRdb retains in-frame clones only, with some absent. The repertoire includes 300,000 or so clones, approximately 9.7% of them detected once, and 1% sits in the top ten. Naive, central memory, regulatory and stem cell-like memory cells within the CD4+ compartment were sorted using CD45RO/CCR7/CD25/CD127/CD95/CD27. The purity of all sorted populations exceeded 98%. J gave up 0 bases and V 6 bases, and 8 bases lay outside the gene matches. Looked up from germline, CDR1 is MNHNY and CDR2 is SVGAGI (reference sequence). There are 16 residues in the CDR3.

This sequence was found in a man aged 25 to 40 with type 1 diabetes. Sequencing was performed on central memory CD4+ T cells from blood. The chain joins TRBV6-6 to TRBJ1-5; 7 nucleotides agree with TRBD1. The CDR3 loop reads CASSERQGTSNQPQHF. CDR3 DNA: TGTGCCAGCAGCGAACGACAGGGAACTAGCAATCAGCCCCAGCATTTT.